The source of this TCR beta chain is a study of blood T cell repertoires in COVID-19 (dated by TCRdb to the early 2020s). At the level of the whole study: Samples from collaborators originated in the United States, Italy and Spain and spanned both the acute and convalescent phases of COVID-19. HLA class I and class II types, where available, came from metadata supplied by the sample provider rather than from assay-based typing. A de-identified subject ID, COVID-19 status, age in years and sex were almost always included in the sample metadata. Subjects who had been exposed to COVID-19, were actively infected with it, or had recovered from it provided the deeply sampled blood TCRbeta repertoires that made up the dataset. The repertoires were released in a freely available public database intended as a resource for research on the immune response to SARS-CoV-2. The samples were drawn from two sources: the first 160 participants of the ongoing ImmuneRACE study, and 1,200 or so subjects contributed by 6 global collaborators. The material from the prospective study consisted of cDNA or gDNA derived from T cells, B-cell-depleted T cells, or PBMCs.

Reading the germline V gene gives CDR1 SGDLS and CDR2 YYNGEE. V is pared back by 0 bases and J by 1 base, with 13 bases lying between the germline termini. The CDR3 runs 16 amino acids, cysteine and phenylalanine included. The retained sequence is limited to the CDR3, 48 bases, with the frame set at the first base. Worth noting for this clone: No cognate antigen has been identified for it. No qualities accompany the bases; no much larger clone lies one base away.

What the work shows at the level of the full study, not this receptor alone: The amount of clinical and demographic metadata varied by source and participant and was provided uncurated.

The collaborating institutions used their own protocols to collect whole blood in K2EDTA tubes. Collaborator samples were shipped for TCRbeta analysis as frozen whole blood, isolated PBMCs, or DNA extracted from either sample type. TCRbeta CDR3 regions were amplified from genomic DNA by means of the immunoSEQ Assay, a bias-controlled multiplex PCR. Per the source publication's procedure: Within the assay, amplification of reference gene primers was used to estimate how many nucleated cells each sample contained. Sequence reads were collapsed and filtered to measure the absolute abundance of every unique TCRbeta CDR3 rearrangement. For each sample, productive Simpson clonality was calculated as the square root of Simpson's diversity index across productive rearrangements. TCRdb obtained this table from immuneACCESS and retained in-frame rearrangements with V and J assigned. These tables miss some clones; where compared with another copy, unresolved V genes account for less than half of the shortfall, and the remainder is unexplained. The V and J calls and clone size come from that table; D and trimming were worked out from the DNA. For this sample there are 70,000 or so clones; more than 80% appear just once. The ten biggest clones cover less than 7.5% of the sample.

This receptor was obtained from a woman of 80 years or more with active COVID-19. The chain is made from TRBV9 and TRBJ2-5, with a tentative D gene TRBD2 over 5 matching bases. Sequencing was done on a sample of peripheral blood. The DNA sequence follows: TGTGCCAGCAGCGTAGGAGCCGGGAACTTCCAAGAGACCCAGTACTTC. Translated, it reads CASSVGAGNFQETQYF.